Listed here are 28 T cell receptor beta chains from one sample, sequenced in a study of CD8 T cells in ankylosing spondylitis. MiXCR was run by TCRdb on the 5' RACE reads, yielding one entry per CDR3 protein. The sample consists of under 250,000 distinct CDR3 sequences, over 9.5% of them appearing once. The specimen was blood, either unsorted or a sorted T cell fraction (not recorded which). All receptors come from a male donor with ankylosing spondylitis or in good health (not recorded which).

This clonotype has a count of ten or more. The V and J genes are TRBV20-1 and TRBJ1-4; TRBD1 might be the D (5 bases). This CDR3 has 13 residues. The V gene's germline CDR1 is DFQATT and CDR2 SNEGSKA (reference sequence). V lost 6 bases to trimming and J lost 10 bases, with 18 bases between them. CDR3 DNA sequence: TGCAGTGCCTCATACGGGCAGGGAGGAAAACTGTTTTTT. Translated, it gives CSASYGQGGKLFF.

This chain uses TRBV30 with TRBJ1-1; weak D call: TRBD1 (6 bases). Per germline, CDR1 GTSNPN and CDR2 SVGIG (reference sequence). The ends were cut back, 3 bases at V and 2 bases at J, with 10 bases in the middle. The CDR3 length is 13 residues. The CDR3 nucleotides are TGTGCCTGGAGGGCAGGGGCTAACACTGAAGCTTTCTTT. Its protein product is CAWRAGANTEAFF. Based on the CDR3 plus reference TRBV30 and TRBJ1-1, the full variable domain is SQTIHQWPATLVQPVGSPLSLECTVEGTSNPNLYWYRQAAGRGLQLLFYSVGIGQISSEVPQNLSASRPQDRQFILSSKKLLLSDSGFYLCAWRAGANTEAFFGQGTRLTVV.

This clonotype has ten or more counts. The rearrangement uses TRBV10-3 and TRBJ1-4; tentatively, D is TRBD1 (5 bases). The CDR3 runs 16 residues. Trimming stripped 3 bases from V and 2 bases from J, with 13 bases between. Per germline, CDR1 ENHRY and CDR2 SYGVKD. CDR3 in DNA: TGTGCCATCAGTGAAGGGACGGTAACCACTAATGAAAAACTGTTTTTT. Amino acid sequence: CAISEGTVTTNEKLFF.

V gene TRBV29-1 combines with J gene TRBJ2-2; D may be TRBD1 (5 bases). V was trimmed by 3 bases and J by 4 bases, leaving 12 bases between them. The CDR3 consists of 14 residues. Germline values: CDR1 SQVTM, CDR2 ANQGSEA. CDR3: CSVDSTGSTGELFF. The CDR3 DNA reads TGCAGCGTTGATAGCACAGGCTCCACCGGGGAGCTGTTTTTT.

This clonotype was recorded at least ten times. The chain combines TRBV20-1 with TRBJ2-7, with D hard to call. Trimming cost V 0 bases and J 2 bases, with 8 bases left between them. CDR1 DFQATT and CDR2 SNEGSKA come from the germline V gene (reference sequence). This CDR3 has 13 amino acids. The CDR3 loop is CSARDSNTYEQYF. CDR3 coding DNA: TGCAGTGCTAGAGATTCGAACACCTACGAGCAGTACTTC.

Ten or more counts support this clonotype. This chain joins TRBV6-1 and TRBJ1-2, with TRBD1 matching over 10 bases. The ends lost 8 bases at V and 4 bases at J; junction bases unmatched: 7. Germline V CDR1 and CDR2: MNHNS, SASEGT. This CDR3 has 14 amino acids. In DNA, the CDR3 is TGTGCCAGCTCCTTGACAGGGGGCAGCTATGGCTACACCTTC. This translates into CASSLTGGSYGYTF.

This clonotype occurred many times. This rearrangement joins TRBV20-1 to TRBJ2-7; TRBD1 might be the D (6 bases). Trimming pared 6 bases from V and 0 bases from J, leaving 15 bases between. The CDR3 is 14 residues long. Looked up from germline, CDR1 is DFQATT and CDR2 is SNEGSKA (reference sequence). This CDR3 is CSAHHRESSYEQYF. The CDR3 nucleotides are TGCAGTGCCCACCACAGGGAGAGCTCCTACGAGCAGTACTTC.

This clonotype was recorded only once. One end of the junction varies from germline; a read error may be responsible. The CDR3 coding sequence is TGCGTCAGCAGCCAAAACAGGGCTGAAGCTTTCTTT. Protein sequence: CVSSQNRAEAFF. This chain uses TRBV5-1 with TRBJ1-1, with a possible D match to TRBD1 (6 bases). Germline lookup yields CDR1 SGHRS and CDR2 YFSETQ. This CDR3 is 12 amino acids long.

This clonotype was counted ten times or more. The rearrangement links TRBV29-1 to TRBJ1-5; no definite D call. This CDR3 comprises 13 residues. Trimming removed 4 bases at V and 9 bases at J, with 16 bases between. From germline, CDR1 is SQVTM and CDR2 ANQGSEA. The chain's CDR3 is CSVGSSSDGPQHF. Here the CDR3 DNA reads TGCAGCGTTGGATCGAGCTCAGATGGGCCCCAGCATTTT.

This clonotype was detected many times. V and J are TRBV5-1 and TRBJ2-2; D might be TRBD1 (6 bases). Germline V gene data show CDR1 as SGHRS and CDR2 as YFSETQ. The CDR3 covers 14 residues. Trimming stripped 4 bases from V and 2 bases from J, with 9 bases between. The CDR3 loop reads CASSRDTNTGELFF. The CDR3 DNA reads TGCGCCAGCAGCAGGGACACAAACACCGGGGAGCTGTTTTTT.

This clonotype showed up just a few times. The chain recombines TRBV11-2 with TRBJ2-1; 7 bases align to TRBD2. Germline lookup yields CDR1 SGHAT and CDR2 FQNNGV. This CDR3 spans 15 amino acids. The V segment lost 6 bases and the J segment 0 bases; nucleotides outside the gene matches: 5. In nucleotides, the CDR3 is TGTGCCAGCAGTCGAAGCGGGACCTCCTACAATGAGCAGTTCTTC. Translated: CASSRSGTSYNEQFF. Using reference TRBV11-2 and TRBJ2-1 for the parts outside the CDR3, the full variable domain is EAGVAQSPRYKIIEKRQSVAFWCNPISGHATLYWYQQILGQGPKLLIQFQNNGVVDDSQLPKDRFSAERLKGVDSTLKIQPAKLEDSAVYLCASSRSGTSYNEQFFGPGTRLTVL.

This clonotype was observed many times. The rearrangement uses TRBV4-1 and TRBJ2-7, with 7 bases lining up with TRBD1. This CDR3 has 13 amino acids. Trimming took 5 bases from V and 3 from J; bases not matched to a gene: 4. Germline values: CDR1 MGHRA, CDR2 YSYEKL. The CDR3 here is CASSSGQVYEQYF. CDR3 in DNA: TGCGCCAGCAGCTCAGGACAGGTCTACGAGCAGTACTTC.

The table lists this clonotype with many counts. V gene TRBV12-3 or TRBV12-4 combines with J gene TRBJ1-1; D possibly corresponds to TRBD1 (5 bases). This CDR3 spans 14 amino acids. V lost 6 bases, J lost 6 bases, and 17 bases lay in between. The CDR3 DNA reads as TGTGCCAGCAGCTCCTGGGGCAGGCCCTCTGAAGCTTTCTTT. It specifies CASSSWGRPSEAFF.

The sample holds many counts of this clonotype. The genes are TRBV10-3 and TRBJ1-5; the D gene is possibly TRBD1 (5 bases). Between the trimmed V and J ends, which lost 4 bases and 2 bases, there was a span of 6 bases. Per germline, CDR1 ENHRY and CDR2 SYGVKD. This CDR3 region has 13 residues. In DNA form, the CDR3 reads TGTGCCATCAGTGGGGGGGGCAATCAGCCCCAGCATTTT. It is translated as CAISGGGNQPQHF.

CDR3 amino acids: CASSQDLSGGLRLASNEQFF. In DNA form, the CDR3 reads TGTGCCAGCAGCCAAGATCTGTCTGGGGGATTACGACTAGCATCCAATGAGCAGTTCTTC. The chain recombines TRBV4-2 with TRBJ2-1, with TRBD2 identical over 7 bases. V was pared by 0 bases and J by 6 bases, with 20 bases of the junction left unmatched. Germline assignment: CDR1 LGHNA and CDR2 YNFKEQ. The CDR3 is 20 residues long.

Many counts were recorded for this clonotype. The V and J genes are TRBV4-1 and TRBJ2-1; D remains unclear. Germline assignment: CDR1 MGHRA and CDR2 YSYEKL. The CDR3 extends over 16 amino acids. Trimming took 0 bases from V and 0 from J, leaving 9 bases between them. The DNA of the CDR3 is TGCGCCAGCAGCCAAGATAACTCCCGCTCCTACAATGAGCAGTTCTTC. Amino acid sequence: CASSQDNSRSYNEQFF.

The chain is built from TRBV4-1 and TRBJ2-5; D may be TRBD1 or TRBD2 (5 bases each). CDR3 length: 14 amino acids. Trimming took off 0 bases at V and 4 bases at J, with 9 bases between the two ends. Germline V CDR1 and CDR2: MGHRA, YSYEKL. Here the CDR3 DNA reads TGCGCCAGCAGCCAAGAGTCCGGGGCAGAGACCCAGTACTTC. Protein: CASSQESGAETQYF.

This clonotype was seen many times. The chain employs TRBV7-9 and TRBJ2-1; TRBD2 matches at 9 bases. With V trimmed by 4 bases and J by 3 bases, 10 bases remained unmatched. CDR1 and CDR2 from the germline V gene are SEHNR and FQNEAQ (reference sequence). The CDR3 runs to 17 residues. CDR3 loop: CASSSSASGVGYNEQFF. In nucleotides, the CDR3 is TGTGCCAGCAGCTCGAGCGCTAGCGGGGTAGGCTACAATGAGCAGTTCTTC.

Comment on this clonotype: A clone one base away is much larger, so this may be a read error. The chain links TRBV20-1 to TRBJ2-3, with D perhaps TRBD2 (6 bases). The CDR3 is 19 amino acids. Looked up from germline, CDR1 is DFQATT and CDR2 is SNEGSKA (reference sequence). V gave up 0 bases and J gave up 5 bases, with 27 bases separating them. CDR3 DNA: TGCAGTGCTAGAGACCCATCCGGGACTCCGAGCCATTTGCGAGATACGCAGTATTTT. It specifies CSARDPSGTPSHLRDTQYF.

The V and J genes are TRBV29-1 and TRBJ2-2; 10 bases fit TRBD1. From germline, CDR1 is SQVTM and CDR2 ANQGSEA. The V and J ends lost 6 bases and 2 bases, in that order; junction bases with no gene match: 3. The CDR3 has 14 amino acids. CDR3 nucleotide sequence: TGCAGCGTCCGGACAGGGGGTAACACCGGGGAGCTGTTTTTT. This codes for CSVRTGGNTGELFF.

This clonotype was seen at least ten times. The J gene is TRBJ2-7, the V gene TRBV7-9, with TRBD2 matching 7 bases. V lost 3 bases to trimming and J lost 2 bases; unmatched junction nucleotides: 4. CDR1 and CDR2 (germline): SEHNR, FQNEAQ (reference sequence). The CDR3 consists of 14 residues. The CDR3 region has the DNA TGTGCCAGCAGCTTTAGCGGGCGACCCTACGAGCAGTACTTC. It is translated as CASSFSGRPYEQYF. The variable domain in full, with the rest retrieved from reference TRBV7-9 and TRBJ2-7, is DTGVSQNPRHKITKRGQNVTFRCDPISEHNRLYWYRQTLGQGPEFLTYFQNEAQLEKSRLLSDRFSAERPKGSFSTLEIQRTEQGDSAMYLCASSFSGRPYEQYFGPGTRLTVT.

This clonotype was observed a single time. One base away lies a much larger clone, so this may be a sequencing read error. V gene TRBV4-1 combines with J gene TRBJ2-7; no firm D call. CDR3 length equals 13 residues. The germline V gene encodes CDR1 MGHRA and CDR2 YSYEKL. The CDR3 DNA sequence: TGCACCAGCAGCCTCTCTTTTAGCAACGAGCAGTACTTC. Translating gives CTSSLSFSNEQYF.

The table lists this clonotype with many counts. The chain joins TRBV4-2 to TRBJ2-7, with D possibly matching TRBD1 (5 bases). V lost 2 bases to trimming and J lost 1 base, with 12 bases between them. This CDR3 comprises 15 residues. Germline CDR1 is LGHNA and CDR2 is YNFKEQ. CDR3 sequence: CASSQSRQPSYEQYF. The CDR3, as DNA: TGTGCCAGCAGCCAATCTAGACAGCCTTCCTACGAGCAGTACTTC.

This clonotype was counted at least ten times. V usage is TRBV21-1 and J usage is TRBJ2-2. TRBV21-1 is reported as a pseudogene. The CDR3 has 16 residues. CDR3: CASSKAGSKTPGELFF. The DNA for the CDR3 is TGTGCCAGCAGCAAAGCTGGTAGCAAGACGCCCGGGGAGCTGTTTTTT.

This clonotype was counted ten times or more. This chain joins TRBV27 and TRBJ2-3; 8 bases fit TRBD2. The V segment lost 5 bases and the J segment 2 bases; nucleotides outside the gene matches: 6. CDR1 and CDR2 (germline): MNHEY, SMNVEV (reference sequence). This CDR3 comprises 15 residues. In nucleotides, the CDR3 is TGTGCCAGCAGTAAACTAGCGGATTACACAGATACGCAGTATTTT. Translating gives CASSKLADYTDTQYF.

This clonotype was seen at least ten times. The rearrangement joins TRBV29-1 to TRBJ1-1; no definite D call. From germline, CDR1 is SQVTM and CDR2 ANQGSEA. V gave up 4 bases and J gave up 5 bases, with 11 bases separating them. CDR3 length: 12 residues. The CDR3 DNA reads TGCAGCGTTGTTGGGGTACGGACTGAAGCTTTCTTT. Its translation: CSVVGVRTEAFF.

In its sample, this clonotype was seen many times. The chain is built from TRBV9 and TRBJ2-1; 8 bases are shared with TRBD2. V lost 0 bases and J lost 0; bases outside the gene matches: 8. Germline V CDR1 and CDR2: SGDLS, YYNGEE. The CDR3 extends over 18 amino acids. The chain's CDR3 is CASSVVPSGSFSYNEQFF. The CDR3 DNA is TGTGCCAGCAGCGTAGTCCCTAGCGGGTCCTTCTCCTACAATGAGCAGTTCTTC. The full variable domain, with the rest looked up from reference TRBV9 and TRBJ2-1, is DSGVTQTPKHLITATGQRVTLRCSPRSGDLSVYWYQQSLDQGLQFLIQYYNGEERAKGNILERFSAQQFPDLHSELNLSSLELGDSALYFCASSVVPSGSFSYNEQFFGPGTRLTVL.

The sample holds many counts of this clonotype. V is TRBV20-1 and J is TRBJ1-1, with D possibly being TRBD1 (6 bases). Germline-derived CDR1 and CDR2 are DFQATT and SNEGSKA (reference sequence). Trimming pared 3 bases from V and 6 bases from J, leaving 14 bases between. The CDR3 runs to 13 residues. CDR3 sequence (DNA): TGCAGTGCTAGTCCTAGGGGGGCCGCTGAAGCTTTCTTT. This gives the protein CSASPRGAAEAFF.